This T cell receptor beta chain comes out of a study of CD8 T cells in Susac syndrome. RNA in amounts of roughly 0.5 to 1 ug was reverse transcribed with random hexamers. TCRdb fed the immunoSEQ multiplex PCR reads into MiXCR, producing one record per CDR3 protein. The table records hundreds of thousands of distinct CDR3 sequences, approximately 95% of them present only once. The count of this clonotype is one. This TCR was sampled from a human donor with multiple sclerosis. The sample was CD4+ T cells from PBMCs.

This CDR3 is CAWSVQSTPPQHF. CDR3 in DNA: TGTGCCTGGAGTGTACAATCTACCCCCCCCCAGCATTTT. The chain employs TRBV30 and TRBJ1-5; D unclear. This CDR3 has 13 residues. The germline V and J ends were trimmed by 0 bases and 10 bases, with 13 bases remaining between them. The germline V gene has CDR1 GTSNPN and CDR2 SVGIG (reference sequence).